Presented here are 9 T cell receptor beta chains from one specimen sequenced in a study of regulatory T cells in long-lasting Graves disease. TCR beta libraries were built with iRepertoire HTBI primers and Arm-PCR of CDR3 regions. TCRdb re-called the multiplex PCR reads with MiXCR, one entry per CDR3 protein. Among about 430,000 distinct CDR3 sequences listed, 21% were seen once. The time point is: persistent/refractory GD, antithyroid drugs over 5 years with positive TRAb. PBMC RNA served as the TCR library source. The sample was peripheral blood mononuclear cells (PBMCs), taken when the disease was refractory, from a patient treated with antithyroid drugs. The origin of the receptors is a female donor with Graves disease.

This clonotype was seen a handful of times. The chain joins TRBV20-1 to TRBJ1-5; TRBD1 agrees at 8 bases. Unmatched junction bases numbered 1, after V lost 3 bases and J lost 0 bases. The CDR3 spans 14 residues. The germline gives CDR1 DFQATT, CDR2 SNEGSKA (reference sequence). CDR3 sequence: CSARDRVSNQPQHF. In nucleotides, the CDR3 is TGCAGTGCTAGGGACAGGGTTAGCAATCAGCCCCAGCATTTT.

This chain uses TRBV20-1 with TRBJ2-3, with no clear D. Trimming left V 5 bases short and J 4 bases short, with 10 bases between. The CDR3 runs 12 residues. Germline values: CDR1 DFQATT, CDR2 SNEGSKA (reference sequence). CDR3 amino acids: CSALGESDTQYF. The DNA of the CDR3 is TGCAGTGCTCTTGGAGAGTCAGATACGCAGTATTTT.

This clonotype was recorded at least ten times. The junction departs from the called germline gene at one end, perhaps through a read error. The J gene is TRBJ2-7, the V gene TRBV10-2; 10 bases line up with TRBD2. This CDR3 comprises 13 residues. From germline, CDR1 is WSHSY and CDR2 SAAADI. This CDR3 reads CASRTSGSYEQYF. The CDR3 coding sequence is TGTGCCAGCAGGACTAGCGGATCCTACGAGCAGTACTTC.

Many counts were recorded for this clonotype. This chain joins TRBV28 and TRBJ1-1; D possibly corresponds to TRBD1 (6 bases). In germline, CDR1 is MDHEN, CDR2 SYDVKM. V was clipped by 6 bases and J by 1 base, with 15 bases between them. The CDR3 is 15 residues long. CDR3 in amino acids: CASRRDTLPNTEAFF. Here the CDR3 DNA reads TGTGCCAGCAGGCGGGACACCCTACCGAACACTGAAGCTTTCTTT.

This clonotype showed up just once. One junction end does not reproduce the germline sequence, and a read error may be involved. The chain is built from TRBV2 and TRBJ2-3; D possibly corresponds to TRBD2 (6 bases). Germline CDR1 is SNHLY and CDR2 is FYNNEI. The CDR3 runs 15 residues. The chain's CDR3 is CASSDRDSITDTRYF. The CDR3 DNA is TGTGCCAGCAGTGACCGGGACTCCATCACAGATACGCGGTATTTT.

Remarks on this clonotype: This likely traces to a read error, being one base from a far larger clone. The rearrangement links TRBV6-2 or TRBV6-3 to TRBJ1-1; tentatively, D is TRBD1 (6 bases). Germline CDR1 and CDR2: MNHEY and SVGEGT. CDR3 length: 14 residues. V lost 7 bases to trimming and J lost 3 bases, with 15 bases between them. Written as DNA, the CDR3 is TGTGCCAGCACCCGACACAGGGTGGACACTGAAGCTTTCTTT. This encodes CASTRHRVDTEAFF.

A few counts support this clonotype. The CDR3 protein is CASSLEPNKGNYGYTF. The CDR3, as DNA: TGCGCCAGCAGCTTGGAACCCAATAAAGGAAACTATGGCTACACCTTC. The chain is built from TRBV5-1 and TRBJ1-2; D is uncertain. Trimming removed 0 bases at V and 2 bases at J, with 14 bases between. The CDR3 extends over 16 amino acids. Germline values: CDR1 SGHRS, CDR2 YFSETQ.

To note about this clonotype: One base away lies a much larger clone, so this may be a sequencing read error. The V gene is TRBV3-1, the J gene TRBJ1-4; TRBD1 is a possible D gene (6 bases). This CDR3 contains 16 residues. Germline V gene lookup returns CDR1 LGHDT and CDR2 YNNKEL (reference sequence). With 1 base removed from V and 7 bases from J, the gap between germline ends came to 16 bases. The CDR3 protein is CASSQGPDRSVEKLFF. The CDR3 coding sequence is TGTGCCAGCAGCCAAGGCCCCGACAGGAGTGTTGAAAAACTGTTTTTT.

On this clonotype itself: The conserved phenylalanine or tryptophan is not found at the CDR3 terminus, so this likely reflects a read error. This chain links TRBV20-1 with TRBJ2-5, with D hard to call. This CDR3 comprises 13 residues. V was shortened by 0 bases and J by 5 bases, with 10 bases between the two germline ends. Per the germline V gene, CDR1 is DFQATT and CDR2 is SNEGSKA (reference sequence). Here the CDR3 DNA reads TGCAGTGCTAGAGATCCCAGCATGGAGACCCAGTACCTC. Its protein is CSARDPSMETQYL.